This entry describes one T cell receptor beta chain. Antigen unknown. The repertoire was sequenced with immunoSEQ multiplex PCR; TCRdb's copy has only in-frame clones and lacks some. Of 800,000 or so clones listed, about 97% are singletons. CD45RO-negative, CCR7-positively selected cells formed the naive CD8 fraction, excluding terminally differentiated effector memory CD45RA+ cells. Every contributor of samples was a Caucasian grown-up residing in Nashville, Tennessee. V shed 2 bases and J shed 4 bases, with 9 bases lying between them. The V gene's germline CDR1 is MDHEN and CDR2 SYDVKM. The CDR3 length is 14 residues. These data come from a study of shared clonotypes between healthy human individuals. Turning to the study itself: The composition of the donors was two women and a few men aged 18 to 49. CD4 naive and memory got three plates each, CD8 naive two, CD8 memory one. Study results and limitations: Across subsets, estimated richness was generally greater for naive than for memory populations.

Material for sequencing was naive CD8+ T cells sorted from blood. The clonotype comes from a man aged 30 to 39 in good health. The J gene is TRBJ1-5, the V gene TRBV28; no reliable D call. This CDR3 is CASSLGVSNQPQHF. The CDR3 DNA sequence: TGTGCCAGCAGTTTAGGTGTGTCAAATCAGCCCCAGCATTTT.